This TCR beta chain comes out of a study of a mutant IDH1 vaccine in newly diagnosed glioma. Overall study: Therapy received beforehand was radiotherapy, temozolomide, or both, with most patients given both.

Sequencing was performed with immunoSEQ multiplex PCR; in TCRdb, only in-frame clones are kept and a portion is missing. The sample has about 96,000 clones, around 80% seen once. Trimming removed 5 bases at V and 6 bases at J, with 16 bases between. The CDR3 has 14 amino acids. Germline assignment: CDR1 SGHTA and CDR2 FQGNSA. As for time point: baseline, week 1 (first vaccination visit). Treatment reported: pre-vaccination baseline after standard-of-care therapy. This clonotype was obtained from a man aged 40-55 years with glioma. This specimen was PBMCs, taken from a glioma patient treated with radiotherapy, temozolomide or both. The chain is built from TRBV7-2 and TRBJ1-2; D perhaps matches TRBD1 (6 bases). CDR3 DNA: TGTGCCAGCAGCCCCCAACAGGGAACGAATGGCTACACCTTC. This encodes CASSPQQGTNGYTF.